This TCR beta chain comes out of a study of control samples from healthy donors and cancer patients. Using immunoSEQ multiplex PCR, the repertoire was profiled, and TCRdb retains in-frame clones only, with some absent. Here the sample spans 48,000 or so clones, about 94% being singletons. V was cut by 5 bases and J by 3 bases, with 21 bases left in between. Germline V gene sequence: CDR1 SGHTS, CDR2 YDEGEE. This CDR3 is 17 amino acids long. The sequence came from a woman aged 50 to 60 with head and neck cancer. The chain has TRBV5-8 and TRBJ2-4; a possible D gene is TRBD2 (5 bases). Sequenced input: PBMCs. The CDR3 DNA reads TGTGCCAGCAGGCCCCGACCGGGATCTCGGAGCAAAAACATTCAGTACTTC. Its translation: CASRPRPGSRSKNIQYF. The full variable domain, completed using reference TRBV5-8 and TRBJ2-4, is EAGVTQSPTHLIKTRGQQATLRCSPISGHTSVYWYQQALGLGLQFLLWYDEGEERNRGNFPPRFSGRQFPNYSSELNVNALELEDSALYLCASRPRPGSRSKNIQYFGAGTRLSVL.